These 26 T cell receptor beta chains originate from one sample sequenced in a study of human T cells and chemical hapten exposure (dated by TCRdb to the early 2020s). Library creation used RACE. Instrument on record: NextSeq 500. The public reads were quality trimmed at Q25 with fastp and then assembled into clones with MiXCR by TCRdb, keeping productive beta chains. Each record represents a unique CDR3 protein, reported with the most common genes and DNA among its rows. In all, the sample holds under 450,000 distinct CDR3 sequences, and approximately 5.1% of those were seen once. The ten largest clones take up over 2% of the sample. In light of the paper, this sample's time point label describes: patch test 1, 2 weeks after DPC sensitization. The sample's treatment or condition label is to be understood as: therapeutic diphenylcyclopropenone sensitization with weekly scalp DPC. The starting material was whole blood, obtained in connection with sensitization to the hapten diphenylcyclopropenone (DPC). Receptors were obtained from a woman aged 45-65 years with alopecia areata. Some clones in this sample may be carry-over from other donors' samples.

At least ten counts were recorded for this clonotype. The genes are TRBV20-1 and TRBJ2-7, with TRBD1 matching over 9 bases. This CDR3 contains 14 residues. Per the germline V gene, CDR1 is DFQATT and CDR2 is SNEGSKA (reference sequence). The V gene end was trimmed by 5 bases and the J gene end by 2 bases; junction bases not matched to a gene: 7. The DNA for the CDR3 is TGCAGTGCTTCCCTGACAGGGGGGACCTACGAGCAGTACTTC. Amino acid sequence: CSASLTGGTYEQYF.

The table lists this clonotype with a few counts. The rearrangement links TRBV7-8 to TRBJ1-2; D perhaps matches TRBD1 (6 bases). The CDR3 contains 18 residues. The germline gives CDR1 SGHVS, CDR2 FQNEAQ. Trimming took 0 bases from V and 3 from J, leaving 20 bases between them. CDR3 sequence: CASSLANFIAPGDYGYTF. CDR3 sequence (DNA): TGTGCCAGCAGCTTAGCGAATTTCATCGCGCCAGGGGACTATGGCTACACCTTC.

This clonotype was seen repeatedly, ten times or more. Mismatch with germline at one junction end may stem from a read error. The chain is built from TRBV12-5 and TRBJ2-1; 10 bases line up with TRBD2. This CDR3 has 15 residues. Germline CDR1 and CDR2: LGHNT and FRNRAP. The CDR3 sequence: CASALSGGAYNEQFF. In nucleotides, the CDR3 is TGTGCTAGTGCTTTGAGCGGGGGGGCTTACAATGAGCAGTTCTTC.

The chain couples TRBV7-2 to TRBJ2-3; D not resolved. Germline-derived CDR1 and CDR2 are SGHTA and FQGNSA. There are 14 residues in the CDR3. Trimming took 5 bases from V and 3 from J, leaving 12 bases between them. CDR3 in amino acids: CASSPFLITDTQYF. CDR3 in DNA: TGTGCCAGCAGCCCATTCCTCATTACAGATACGCAGTATTTT. The complete variable domain, with remaining parts taken from reference TRBV7-2 and TRBJ2-3, reads GAGVSQSPSNKVTEKGKDVELRCDPISGHTALYWYRQSLGQGLEFLIYFQGNSAPDKSGLPSDRFSAERTGGSVSTLTIQRTQQEDSAVYLCASSPFLITDTQYFGPGTRLTVL.

This clonotype came up many times. The rearrangement uses TRBV5-6 and TRBJ1-1, with a tentative D call TRBD1 (5 bases). The V and J ends lost 4 bases and 7 bases respectively, with 14 bases between them. The CDR3 covers 13 residues. The germline gives CDR1 SGHDT, CDR2 YYEEEE. This chain's CDR3 is CASSPGTAVEAFF. The CDR3 DNA follows: TGTGCCAGCAGCCCCGGGACCGCCGTTGAAGCTTTCTTT.

This clonotype appeared many times. V gene TRBV9 combines with J gene TRBJ1-5; 9 nucleotides match TRBD1. The V gene's germline CDR1 is SGDLS and CDR2 YYNGEE. V trimming: 4 bases; J trimming: 5 bases; junction bases outside the gene matches: 10. This CDR3 spans 16 amino acids. CDR3 sequence (DNA): TGTGCCAGCAGCCTCCGGACAGGGGAAGTGGATCAGCCCCAGCATTTT. It specifies CASSLRTGEVDQPQHF.

This clonotype occurred many times. V and J are TRBV6-1 and TRBJ1-1; no firm D call. From germline, CDR1 is MNHNS and CDR2 SASEGT. This CDR3 region has 11 residues. V was trimmed by 4 bases and J by 4 bases, leaving 4 bases between them. The CDR3, as DNA: TGTGCCAGCAGTGTAAGCACTGAAGCTTTCTTT. It specifies CASSVSTEAFF.

This clonotype was counted ten times or more. The gene calls are TRBV20-1 and TRBJ1-2; possibly TRBD1 for D (5 bases). Germline V gene sequence: CDR1 DFQATT, CDR2 SNEGSKA (reference sequence). The CDR3 covers 11 residues. Trimming left V 2 bases short and J 7 bases short, with 8 bases between. The CDR3, as DNA: TGCAGTGCTAGACAGGGTTCTGGCTACACCTTC. Protein sequence: CSARQGSGYTF.

At least ten counts were recorded for this clonotype. The CDR3 DNA sequence: TGTGCCACCAGCAGAGAATCAGGGACGTATTACGAGCAGTACTTC. It translates to CATSRESGTYYEQYF. The chain carries TRBV15 and TRBJ2-7; D tentatively fits TRBD1 or TRBD2 (5 bases each). Germline lookup yields CDR1 LNHNV and CDR2 YYDKDF (reference sequence). The V end was cut by 0 bases, the J end by 4 bases, with 13 bases between. The CDR3 sequence is 15 residues long.

This clonotype was seen at least ten times. The CDR3 sequence: CASSAGTGVQPQHF. As DNA, the CDR3 is TGTGCCAGCAGTGCTGGGACAGGGGTTCAGCCCCAGCATTTT. The genes are TRBV12-3 or TRBV12-4 and TRBJ1-5; 10 bases fit TRBD1. The CDR3 has 14 residues. V gave up 5 bases and J gave up 6 bases; unmatched junction bases: 4.

This clonotype was counted only a few times. The chain is built from TRBV28 and TRBJ2-7; D uncertain. Germline V gene data show CDR1 as MDHEN and CDR2 as SYDVKM. V was pared by 2 bases and J by 2 bases, with 10 bases between. The CDR3 spans 14 residues. The chain's CDR3 is CASSLPAAAYEQYF. DNA for the CDR3: TGTGCCAGCAGTTTACCCGCGGCCGCCTACGAGCAGTACTTC.

The table lists this clonotype with many counts. The chain couples TRBV4-2 to TRBJ1-1, with D possibly TRBD1 on 5 matching bases. The CDR3 runs 15 residues. Germline-derived CDR1 and CDR2 are LGHNA and YNFKEQ. V lost 3 bases and J 5 bases, leaving 16 bases between the germline ends. CDR3 amino acids: CASSQSRRGSTEAFF. The CDR3 DNA reads TGTGCCAGCAGCCAGTCCCGTAGGGGAAGTACTGAAGCTTTCTTT.

This clonotype came up a few times. The V and J genes are TRBV4-1 and TRBJ2-7; D is uncertain. The CDR3 totals 14 residues. The V end was cut by 0 bases, the J end by 1 base, with 7 bases between. Germline V gives CDR1 MGHRA, CDR2 YSYEKL. CDR3 DNA sequence: TGCGCCAGCAGCCAAGATGGGCAGTCCTACGAGCAGTACTTC. The encoded protein is CASSQDGQSYEQYF.

The chain is built from TRBV20-1 and TRBJ2-3, with 8 bases that match TRBD1. The CDR3 contains 14 residues. V lost 0 bases and J lost 5; bases outside the gene matches: 4. From germline, CDR1 is DFQATT and CDR2 SNEGSKA (reference sequence). Written as DNA, the CDR3 is TGCAGTGCTAGAGATCAGGGGGCGAAAGATACGCAGTATTTT. It codes for CSARDQGAKDTQYF.

This clonotype was counted ten times or more. This chain uses TRBV10-1 with TRBJ1-2; TRBD1 matches at 7 bases. The V gene end was trimmed by 8 bases and the J gene end by 5 bases; junction bases not matched to a gene: 5. This CDR3 comprises 12 residues. CDR1 WNHNN and CDR2 SYGVQD come from the germline V gene (reference sequence). The CDR3 region is CASGDREYGYTF. Written as DNA, the CDR3 is TGCGCCAGCGGAGACAGGGAGTATGGCTACACCTTC.

Many counts were recorded for this clonotype. The chain employs TRBV7-2 and TRBJ2-6; the D gene is possibly TRBD2 (5 bases). Germline CDR1 reads SGHTA; CDR2 reads FQGNSA. The ends were cut back, 1 base at V and 0 bases at J, with 16 bases in the middle. This CDR3 contains 19 residues. The CDR3 DNA reads TGTGCCAGCAGCTTAGGAGAGGGCCTATCGAGCTCTGGGGCCAACGTCCTGACTTTC. It is translated as CASSLGEGLSSSGANVLTF.

This clonotype turned up a few times. The chain employs TRBV20-1 and TRBJ2-1; 7 nucleotides align to TRBD2. J lost 5 bases, V lost 6 bases, and 16 bases had no gene match. This CDR3 comprises 16 residues. CDR1 is DFQATT and CDR2 is SNEGSKA in the germline V gene (reference sequence). Here the CDR3 reads CSATTPPGGRNNEQFF. The CDR3 region has the DNA TGCAGTGCCACGACCCCCCCTGGCGGGAGAAACAATGAGCAGTTCTTC.

This clonotype was counted at least ten times. The chain has TRBV2 and TRBJ2-7; D remains ambiguous. CDR3 length: 12 residues. V lost 8 bases and J lost 4, with 12 bases in between. Germline V gene sequence: CDR1 SNHLY, CDR2 FYNNEI. CDR3 bases: TGTGCCAGCGGCAGAGATATGTACGAGCAGTACTTC. This encodes CASGRDMYEQYF.

This clonotype was counted at least ten times. This sequence joins TRBV7-3 and TRBJ1-1; D unclear. V was clipped by 5 bases and J by 7 bases, with 17 bases between them. CDR3 length: 14 residues. Germline V gene sequence: CDR1 SGHTA, CDR2 FQGTGA. In DNA form, the CDR3 reads TGTGCCAGCAGCCCTTACGGGGATGCGGATGAAGCTTTCTTT. Translated, it gives CASSPYGDADEAFF.

Turning to this clonotype: This may stem from a read error, because a much larger clone lies one nucleotide away. This chain links TRBV5-4 with TRBJ2-3, with TRBD2 matching over 10 bases. In germline, CDR1 is SGHNT, CDR2 YYREEE (reference sequence). CDR3 length equals 16 residues. V shed 4 bases and J 4 bases; nucleotides not matched to a gene: 9. CDR3 protein: CASSPGLAANSDTQYF. CDR3 nucleotides: TGTGCCAGCAGCCCCGGACTAGCGGCTAACTCAGATACGCAGTATTTT.

There are many counts of this clonotype. V gene TRBV9 combines with J gene TRBJ2-2; D unclear. Germline assignment: CDR1 SGDLS and CDR2 YYNGEE. CDR3 length: 14 residues. V gave up 3 bases and J gave up 3 bases, with 9 bases separating them. In nucleotides, the CDR3 is TGTGCCAGCAGCGGAGGAGATTACACCGGGGAGCTGTTTTTT. Residues: CASSGGDYTGELFF.

This clonotype was picked up many times. J is TRBJ2-1 and V is TRBV27; 8 nucleotides agree with TRBD1. This CDR3 region has 15 residues. V gave up 4 bases and J gave up 4 bases; unmatched junction bases: 6. Per germline, CDR1 MNHEY and CDR2 SMNVEV (reference sequence). The CDR3 loop reads CASSSLQGAYNEQFF. The CDR3 DNA reads as TGTGCCAGCAGTTCCCTCCAGGGGGCTTACAATGAGCAGTTCTTC.

This clonotype was picked up many times. The CDR3 region has the DNA TGTGCCAGCAGGCCGGGACTAGCGGGGGGGCTCGATGAGCAGTTCTTC. Translating it yields CASRPGLAGGLDEQFF. The genes are TRBV12-3 or TRBV12-4 and TRBJ2-1; TRBD2 agrees at 16 bases. After removal of 6 bases from V and 8 bases from J, the junction contained 7 bases not matched to a gene. This CDR3 contains 16 residues.

This clonotype appeared many times. CDR3 in DNA: TGTGCCAGCTGGCCGGGACAGGCCGTTTACGAGCAGTACTTC. Translation gives CASWPGQAVYEQYF. J is TRBJ2-7 and V is TRBV6-6; TRBD1 matches 8 bases. Germline CDR1 is MNHNY and CDR2 is SVGAGI (reference sequence). The CDR3 contains 14 residues. V trimming: 8 bases; J trimming: 4 bases; junction bases outside the gene matches: 10.

This clonotype occurred a few times. The V and J genes are TRBV28 and TRBJ1-5, with D hard to call. This CDR3 is built from 15 residues. The V and J ends lost 3 bases and 0 bases respectively, with 9 bases between them. CDR1 is MDHEN and CDR2 is SYDVKM in the germline V gene. CDR3 coding DNA: TGTGCCAGCAGTTTTCTAAGGAATAGCAATCAGCCCCAGCATTTT. It codes for CASSFLRNSNQPQHF. Combining the CDR3 with reference TRBV28 and TRBJ1-5 gives the whole variable domain DVKVTQSSRYLVKRTGEKVFLECVQDMDHENMFWYRQDPGLGLRLIYFSYDVKMKEKGDIPEGYSVSREKKERFSLILESASTNQTSMYLCASSFLRNSNQPQHFGDGTRLSIL.

Many counts were recorded for this clonotype. The chain links TRBV24-1 to TRBJ2-2; no reliable D call. In germline, CDR1 is KGHDR, CDR2 SFDVKD. Deletions cut 1 base from V and 1 base from J, with 3 bases between. This CDR3 region has 14 residues. CDR3 protein: CATSDLLNTGELFF. CDR3 nucleotides: TGTGCCACCAGTGATTTACTGAACACCGGGGAGCTGTTTTTT.